The clone carrying this T cell receptor beta chain was recorded at least ten times. The read gets to within 3 residues of the CDR3 end, and the germline J gene fills in the rest. These data belong to a study of T cell clonality in common variable immunodeficiency. The V end was cut by 2 bases, the J end by 1 base, with 10 bases between. There are 15 residues in the CDR3. Germline CDR1 reads SGDLS; CDR2 reads YYNGEE. Data came from immunoSEQ multiplex PCR; TCRdb stores just in-frame clones and leaves some out. The sample was found to contain approximately 60,000 clones, and every one recurs. The chain uses TRBV9 and TRBJ2-1; D uncertain. This clonotype originated in a person aged 18 to 70 in good health. The sample was peripheral blood mononuclear cells. CDR3 residues: CASSVVGFSYNEQFF. The sequenced part of the CDR3 DNA is TGTGCCAGCAGCGTGGTAGGGTTTTCCTACAATGAG.